This is a list of T cell receptor beta chains from one sample in a study of blood T cell repertoires in COVID-19. TCRdb keeps only in-frame clones here, not all; method: immunoSEQ multiplex PCR. This sample has about 65,000 clones, with approximately 93% found just once. Material for sequencing was peripheral blood. These receptors all stem from a man aged 70 or older with active COVID-19. Each CDR3 is given with its conserved first and last residue. Each record gives: V gene, J gene, D gene, clone size, CDR3 protein, CDR3 DNA. D genes are given only for firm matches. Size is stated for part of the rows, as once, few or many counts, or as a class when the clone is expanded.

>TRBV2|TRBJ1-2|.|.
CASSEFNRVFGYTF
TGTGCCAGCAGTGAATTTAACAGGGTTTTTGGCTACACCTTC
>TRBV5-4|TRBJ1-6|TRBD1|.
CASSFGQGGSPLHF
TGTGCCAGCAGCTTTGGACAGGGGGGTTCACCCCTCCACTTT
>TRBV15|TRBJ2-4|TRBD1|.
CATSMDRQNIQYF
TGTGCCACCAGCATGGACAGGCAAAACATTCAGTACTTC
>TRBV6-5|TRBJ1-2|.|.
CASSYRVGGADGYTF
TGTGCCAGCAGTTACAGGGTGGGGGGGGCTGATGGCTACACCTTC
>TRBV6-6|TRBJ1-2|.|.
CASRGTGDTNYGYTF
TGTGCCAGCAGGGGTACAGGAGATACTAACTATGGCTACACCTTC
>TRBV6-5|TRBJ1-5|.|.
CASTAGVGNQPQHF
TGTGCCAGCACCGCAGGGGTGGGCAATCAGCCCCAGCATTTT
>TRBV7-2|TRBJ2-2|TRBD2|.
CASSATSGGYTGELFF
TGTGCCAGCAGCGCCACTAGCGGGGGGTATACCGGGGAGCTGTTTTTT
>TRBV5-1|TRBJ2-2|.|once
CASSLIQGSTGELFF
TGCGCCAGCAGCTTGATCCAGGGGAGCACCGGGGAGCTGTTTTTT
>TRBV18|TRBJ2-5|.|.
CASSPLEKSPWETQYF
TGTGCCAGCTCACCCTTGGAGAAAAGCCCGTGGGAGACCCAGTACTTC
>TRBV7-2|TRBJ1-5|.|few
CASSLNPGAQPQHF
TGTGCCAGCAGCTTAAATCCAGGGGCTCAGCCCCAGCATTTT
>TRBV2|TRBJ2-4|.|.
CASSSGQGTPPGKNIQYF
TGTGCCAGCAGCTCGGGTCAGGGGACCCCCCCAGGCAAAAACATTCAGTACTTC
>TRBV6-4|TRBJ1-1|.|.
CASSVTLYTEAFF
TGTGCCAGCAGTGTTACCCTATACACTGAAGCTTTCTTT
>TRBV21-1|TRBJ2-3|.|once
CASTGQSLTDTQYF
TGTGCCAGCACCGGACAGTCGTTAACAGATACGCAGTATTTT
>TRBV5-1|TRBJ2-3|.|.
CASSLDSSDTDTQYF
TGCGCCAGCAGCTTGGATAGTAGCGACACAGATACGCAGTATTTT
>TRBV7-3|TRBJ2-2|TRBD2|.
CASSSRGGMTGELFF
TGTGCCAGCAGCTCCCGGGGGGGGATGACCGGGGAGCTGTTTTTT
>TRBV6-5|TRBJ1-6|.|.
CASSYRFNSYNSPLHF
TGTGCCAGCAGTTACCGGTTCAACTCCTATAATTCACCCCTCCACTTT
>TRBV5-1|TRBJ1-1|.|.
CASSLEVRDTEAFF
TGCGCCAGCAGCTTGGAAGTCAGGGATACTGAAGCTTTCTTT
>TRBV5-4|TRBJ1-5|.|.
CASSLGPTRSYSNQPQHF
TGTGCCAGCAGTCTGGGGCCTACGAGATCTTATAGCAATCAGCCCCAGCATTTT
>TRBV12-3/TRBV12-4|TRBJ1-1|TRBD1|.
CASSLGTGTEAFF
TGTGCCAGCAGTTTAGGGACAGGGACTGAAGCTTTCTTT
>TRBV7-7|TRBJ2-5|TRBD2|.
CASSGGGVETQYF
TGTGCTAGCAGCGGCGGGGGTGTCGAGACCCAGTACTTC